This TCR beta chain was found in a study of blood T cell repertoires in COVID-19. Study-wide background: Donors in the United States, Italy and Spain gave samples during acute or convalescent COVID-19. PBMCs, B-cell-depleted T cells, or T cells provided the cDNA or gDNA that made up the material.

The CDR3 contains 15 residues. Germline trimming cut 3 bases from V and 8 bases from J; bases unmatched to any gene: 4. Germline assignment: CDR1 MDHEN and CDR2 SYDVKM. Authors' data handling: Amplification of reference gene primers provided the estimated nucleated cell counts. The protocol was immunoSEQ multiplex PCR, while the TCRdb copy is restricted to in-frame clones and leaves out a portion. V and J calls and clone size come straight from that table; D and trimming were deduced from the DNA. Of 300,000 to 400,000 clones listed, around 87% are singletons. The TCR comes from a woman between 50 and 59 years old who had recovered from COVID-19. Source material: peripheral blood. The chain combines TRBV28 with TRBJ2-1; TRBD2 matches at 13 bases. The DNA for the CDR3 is TGTGCCAGCAGTTTCCTACTAGCGGGAGGGCATGAGCAGTTCTTC. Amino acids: CASSFLLAGGHEQFF.